This record looks at one T cell receptor (beta chain) sequence and its context. As yet, its antigen is unknown. The data originate from a study of T-cell reconstitution after alpha-beta-depleted transplantation in children. Deletions cut 4 bases from V and 6 bases from J, with 20 bases between. This CDR3 contains 15 residues. Germline V CDR1 and CDR2: SGHRS, YFSETQ. The study, taken as a whole, reports: Reportedly, only several hundred clones from non-depleted graft cells drove alpha-beta T-cell counts at about two months. When one year had passed after transplant, most T-cell counts and diversity came from newly produced T cells.

TCRbeta library preparation incorporated unique molecular identifiers. Each CDR3 protein is one row after TCRdb ran MiXCR on the PCR reads. The data show almost 600,000 distinct CDR3 sequences, around 27% seen once. Sequenced here: PBMCs, sampled before TCRalphabeta/CD19-depleted stem cell transplant. The V gene is TRBV5-1, the J gene TRBJ2-7; the D gene is possibly TRBD1 (6 bases). This TCR was recovered from a boy less than two years old with Wiskott-Aldrich syndrome, due to receive a stem cell transplant. CDR3 DNA sequence: TGCGCCAGCAGCACCTCAGGGCAGGGGATGAGCGAGCAGTACTTC. Protein sequence: CASSTSGQGMSEQYF.